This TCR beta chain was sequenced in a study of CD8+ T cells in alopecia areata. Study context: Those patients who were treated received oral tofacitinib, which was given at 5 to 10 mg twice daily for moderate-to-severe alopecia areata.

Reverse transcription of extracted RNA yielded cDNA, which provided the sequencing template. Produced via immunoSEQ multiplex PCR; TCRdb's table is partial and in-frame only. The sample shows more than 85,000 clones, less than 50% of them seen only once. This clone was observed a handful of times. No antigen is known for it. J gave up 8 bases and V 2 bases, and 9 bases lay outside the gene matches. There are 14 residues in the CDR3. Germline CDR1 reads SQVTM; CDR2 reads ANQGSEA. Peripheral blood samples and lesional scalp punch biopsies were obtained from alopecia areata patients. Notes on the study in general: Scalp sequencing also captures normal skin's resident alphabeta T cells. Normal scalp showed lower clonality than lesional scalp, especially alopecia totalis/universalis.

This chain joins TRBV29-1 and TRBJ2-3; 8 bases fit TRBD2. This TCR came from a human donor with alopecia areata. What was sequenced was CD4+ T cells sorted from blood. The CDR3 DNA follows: TGCAGCGTTGAATTATTGGCGGGAGGTGGTACGCAGTATTTT. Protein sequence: CSVELLAGGGTQYF.